This T cell receptor beta chain was recorded in a study of T cell repertoires in cytomegalovirus infection. TCRdb reanalysed the reads using MiXCR and keeps one entry per CDR3 protein. Seen here are fewer than 550,000 distinct CDR3 sequences, about 30% observed once, and the top ten hold less than 15%. CDR3 length: 14 residues. The germline V gene encodes CDR1 MNHGY and CDR2 SVAAGI. Trimming shortened V by 6 bases and J by 4 bases, and 15 bases separated the two germline ends. Sequencing was done on a sample of PBMCs. This TCR was sampled from a human donor in good health (CMV status not recorded). Some clones in this sample may be carry-over from other donors' samples. V and J are TRBV6-9 and TRBJ1-1, with D perhaps matching TRBD1 (5 bases). The CDR3 nucleotides are TGTGCCAGCAGAACAAGCCGGGACGGCACTGAAGCTTTCTTT. Its translation: CASRTSRDGTEAFF.